The T cell receptor (beta chain) described here comes from a study of T-cell reconstitution after alpha-beta-depleted transplantation in children. The CDR3 has 16 amino acids. This clonotype was recorded many times. What it binds is not known. Whole-study findings and limits: Alpha-beta T cells about two months after transplant reportedly derived from several hundred expanded graft clones. T-cell counts and diversity were attributed mostly to newly produced T cells one year after transplant. Several patients had high TCRbeta diversity at day 60; it came from surviving recipient T cells and thymic progenitors.

As it was prepared, the TCRbeta library received unique molecular identifiers. TCRdb recomputed calls from the PCR reads with MiXCR, one row per CDR3 protein. The table includes 750,000 to 950,000 distinct CDR3 sequences, around 17% detected once. Sample: PBMCs, mostly from graft donor cells, taken 360 days after TCRalphabeta/CD19-depleted stem cell transplant. This chain uses TRBV21-1 with TRBJ2-1; whether TRBD2, the table's D call, matches the DNA was not checked. TRBV21-1 is designated a pseudogene. The TCR comes from a male patient under 18 who had a stem cell transplant for acute lymphoblastic leukemia, so the T cells may come from the graft donor. DNA of the CDR3: TGTGCCAGCAGCAAAGGTGGGACTAGCGGCAACAATGAGCAGTTCTTC. Its translation: CASSKGGTSGNNEQFF.